This TCR beta chain was sequenced for a study of T cells in women clearing cervical HPV infection. Study-level information: Controls were women whose single incident HPV16 infection cleared within 12 months without precancer or cancer.

Data came from immunoSEQ multiplex PCR; TCRdb stores just in-frame clones and leaves some out. The sample has about 20,000 clones. Remarks on this clone: The read stops 3 residues short of the end of the CDR3; the missing end is completed from the germline J gene.

Germline V gene data show CDR1 as SGHRS and CDR2 as YFSETQ. The CDR3 is 17 amino acids. Trimming removed 1 base at V and 0 bases at J, with 15 bases between. Specimen: blood buffy coat. The sequence was obtained from a woman between 18 and 75 years old with a cervical HPV16 infection that either progressed to CIN3+ or cleared (not recorded which). The chain is built from TRBV5-1 and TRBJ2-3; no definite D call. The CDR3: CASSLFGRMTSTDTQYF. The CDR3 bases that were read are TGCGCCAGCAGCTTGTTCGGCAGAATGACTAGCACAGATACG.